This paragraph covers one T cell receptor beta chain sequence. What it recognizes is unknown. Germline V gives CDR1 LNHDA, CDR2 SQIVND (reference sequence). The V end was cut by 8 bases, the J end by 6 bases, with 19 bases between. This CDR3 is 15 amino acids long. Treatment denoted: approximately 18 received Ad26.COV2.S at low or high dose, single or two shots; roughly five received placebo; per-sample allocation not given. At day 63 after the first vaccine or placebo injection, samples were drawn. Donation came from an adult in Boston who was aged 18-55 years. This sample was included in a study of Ad26.COV2.S vaccination and SARS-CoV-2 variants. The wider study: Intramuscularly, Ad26.COV2.S was given either once or twice, 56 days apart.

Measured with immunoSEQ multiplex PCR; TCRdb has only the in-frame clones, and not every one. The sample shows 430,000 or so clones, 90% of them seen only once. Findings and limits, study-wide: Vaccine recipients and placebo recipients showed similar non-spike TCR breadth.

The chain carries TRBV19 and TRBJ2-2, with D maybe TRBD2 (6 bases). Material: peripheral blood, obtained in a trial of Ad26.COV2.S vaccine versus placebo. The sequence derives from a person between 18 and 59 years old who received the Ad26.COV2.S COVID-19 vaccine or a placebo. The CDR3 DNA sequence: TGTGCCAGTGCTACCCATAGCGGTGGGGCCGGGGAGCTGTTTTTT. Protein sequence: CASATHSGGAGELFF. Drawing the rest from reference TRBV19 and TRBJ2-2, the complete variable domain is DGGITQSPKYLFRKEGQNVTLSCEQNLNHDAMYWYRQDPGQGLRLIYYSQIVNDFQKGDIAEGYSVSREKKESFPLTVTSAQKNPTAFYLCASATHSGGAGELFFGEGSRLTVL.